These 14 T cell receptor beta chains share one sample of origin, sequenced in a study. TCRdb fed the 5' RACE reads into MiXCR, producing one record per CDR3 protein. The sample yields some 40,000 distinct CDR3 sequences, 22% seen once. The sorted Tregs were CD4+CD25+CD127-/low cells. The sequencing input was Tregs sorted from a lymph node. The origin of the receptors is a female donor with breast cancer.

This clonotype has more than one count but fewer than ten. V is TRBV19 and J is TRBJ2-2, with D possibly being TRBD2 (5 bases). The V gene lost 3 bases and the J gene lost 6 bases, with 11 bases spanning the gap. The germline V gene encodes CDR1 LNHDA and CDR2 SQIVND (reference sequence). This CDR3 spans 14 amino acids. The CDR3 nucleotides read TGTGCCAGTAGTATTTTTGGGAGCTCCGGGGAGCTGTTTTTT. Protein sequence: CASSIFGSSGELFF.

This clonotype was picked up many times. The rearrangement joins TRBV2 to TRBJ1-5; 7 positions agree with TRBD1. The ends lost 2 bases at V and 6 bases at J; junction bases unmatched: 7. The V gene's germline CDR1 is SNHLY and CDR2 FYNNEI. The CDR3 spans 15 residues. CDR3 DNA sequence: TGTGCCAGCAGTGAATTGGAAGGGGGCAGTCAGCCCCAGCATTTT. Translating gives CASSELEGGSQPQHF.

This clonotype was counted a few times. This chain links TRBV11-2 with TRBJ2-1; D is possibly TRBD2 (5 bases). This CDR3 region has 15 residues. CDR1 SGHAT and CDR2 FQNNGV come from the germline V gene. The germline V and J ends were trimmed by 4 bases and 0 bases, with 10 bases remaining between them. CDR3 sequence reads: CASSYGMSSYNEQFF. The CDR3 nucleotides read TGTGCCAGCAGCTACGGGATGAGCTCCTACAATGAGCAGTTCTTC.

There are a few counts of this clonotype. The rearrangement uses TRBV9 and TRBJ2-3, with no clear D. Trimming pared 4 bases from V and 4 bases from J, leaving 7 bases between. Germline-derived CDR1 and CDR2 are SGDLS and YYNGEE. CDR3 length: 12 residues. The chain's CDR3 is CASSPGADTQYF. CDR3 nucleotides: TGTGCCAGCAGCCCCGGTGCAGATACGCAGTATTTT.

Many counts were recorded for this clonotype. The CDR3 protein is CASSQHPGTQRPSGANVLTF. The DNA of the CDR3 is TGCGCCAGCAGCCAACACCCCGGGACACAGCGCCCATCTGGGGCCAACGTCCTGACTTTC. The V call is TRBV4-1, the J call TRBJ2-6; D may be TRBD1 (6 bases). The ends were cut back, 2 bases at V and 1 base at J, with 21 bases in the middle. Germline V lookup: CDR1 MGHRA, CDR2 YSYEKL. There are 20 residues in the CDR3.

This clonotype appeared many times. CDR3 residues: CASSYGTSGLRDGELFF. The CDR3 DNA follows: TGTGCCAGCAGTTACGGGACTAGCGGCCTTAGGGACGGGGAGCTGTTTTTT. V and J are TRBV6-5 and TRBJ2-2; 11 bases align to TRBD2. The CDR3 is 17 residues long. Trimming took 2 bases from V and 7 from J; bases not matched to a gene: 9. The germline V gene has CDR1 MNHEY and CDR2 SVGAGI.

The chain has TRBV9 and TRBJ2-2, with a possible D match to TRBD1 (5 bases). Germline V gene data show CDR1 as SGDLS and CDR2 as YYNGEE. This CDR3 is 15 amino acids long. V lost 0 bases and J lost 6, with 12 bases in between. The DNA of the CDR3 is TGTGCCAGCAGCGTAGAAGGGGTCGCGGCCGGGGAGCTGTTTTTT. This encodes CASSVEGVAAGELFF.

J is TRBJ2-1 and V is TRBV6-1, with D maybe TRBD1 (6 bases). The CDR3 spans 14 residues. Germline V CDR1 and CDR2: MNHNS, SASEGT. V was clipped by 3 bases and J by 5 bases, with 11 bases between them. The CDR3 DNA is TGTGCCAGCAGTGACGGGACAATTAACAATGAGCAGTTCTTC. Amino acid sequence: CASSDGTINNEQFF.

On this clonotype: The CDR3 ends on some other residue instead of the conserved phenylalanine or tryptophan, so this is likely a read error. V and J are TRBV2 and TRBJ2-3; tentative D call: TRBD2 (5 bases). Germline V lookup: CDR1 SNHLY, CDR2 FYNNEI. CDR3 length: 14 residues. Trimming stripped 7 bases from V and 2 bases from J, with 13 bases between. DNA for the CDR3: TGTGCCAGCATGGTTAGCGAGACCACAGATACGCAGTATATT. Translating gives CASMVSETTDTQYI.

The table lists this clonotype with a few counts. The chain joins TRBV28 to TRBJ2-4; D possibly corresponds to TRBD2 (5 bases). V lost 6 bases to trimming and J lost 2 bases, with 8 bases between them. Germline V gene data show CDR1 as MDHEN and CDR2 as SYDVKM. This CDR3 contains 13 residues. CDR3 sequence (DNA): TGTGCCAGCAGGCCCGGGACCAAAAACATTCAGTACTTC. It codes for CASRPGTKNIQYF.

This clonotype was counted many times. One end of the junction is discordant with germline, which a read error may explain. This sequence joins TRBV6-5 and TRBJ1-1; D might be TRBD1 (5 bases). The CDR3 is 11 amino acids. The V gene's germline CDR1 is MNHEY and CDR2 SVGAGI. The CDR3 coding sequence is TGTGCCAGCAGGTCCGGGACTGGAGCTTTCTTT. Amino acid sequence: CASRSGTGAFF.

This clonotype showed up many times. The chain joins TRBV28 to TRBJ2-3, with D hard to call. Per germline, CDR1 MDHEN and CDR2 SYDVKM. The CDR3 spans 14 residues. V was clipped by 6 bases and J by 0 bases, with 10 bases between them. The CDR3: CASRSSDSTDTQYF. The DNA of the CDR3 is TGTGCCAGCAGGTCAAGCGATAGCACAGATACGCAGTATTTT.

This clonotype was counted only a few times. This chain joins TRBV10-2 and TRBJ2-2, with D perhaps matching TRBD2 (7 bases). Germline V CDR1 and CDR2: WSHSY, SAAADI. V was clipped by 7 bases and J by 4 bases, with 13 bases between them. The CDR3 sequence is 14 residues long. This CDR3 reads CASNEGGPTGELFF. DNA for the CDR3: TGCGCCAGCAACGAGGGGGGGCCCACCGGGGAGCTGTTTTTT.

The rearrangement uses TRBV4-1 and TRBJ2-1, with D unresolved. In germline, CDR1 is MGHRA, CDR2 YSYEKL. Trimming took off 1 base at V and 3 bases at J, with 10 bases between the two ends. The CDR3 consists of 15 residues. For the CDR3, the DNA is TGCGCCAGCAGCCAAGCTGGTTTGAGCTACAATGAGCAGTTCTTC. Its translation is CASSQAGLSYNEQFF.